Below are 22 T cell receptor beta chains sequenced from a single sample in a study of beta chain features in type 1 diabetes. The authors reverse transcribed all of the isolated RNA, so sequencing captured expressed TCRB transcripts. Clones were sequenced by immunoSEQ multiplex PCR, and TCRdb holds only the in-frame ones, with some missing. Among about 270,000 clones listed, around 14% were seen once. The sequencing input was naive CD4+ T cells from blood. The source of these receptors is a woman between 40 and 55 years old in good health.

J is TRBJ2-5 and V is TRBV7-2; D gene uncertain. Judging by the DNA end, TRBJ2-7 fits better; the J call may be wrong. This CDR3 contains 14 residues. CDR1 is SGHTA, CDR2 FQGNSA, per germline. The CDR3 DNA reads TGTGCCAGCAGCCGAGATCAGACGGACTACGAGCAGTACTTC. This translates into CASSRDQTDYEQYF.

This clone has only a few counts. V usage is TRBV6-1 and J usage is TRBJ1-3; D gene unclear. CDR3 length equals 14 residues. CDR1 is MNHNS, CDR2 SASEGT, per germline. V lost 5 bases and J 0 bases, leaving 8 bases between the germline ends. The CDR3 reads CASSRGTSGNTIYF. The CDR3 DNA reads TGTGCCAGCAGTCGGGGAACCTCTGGAAACACCATATATTTT.

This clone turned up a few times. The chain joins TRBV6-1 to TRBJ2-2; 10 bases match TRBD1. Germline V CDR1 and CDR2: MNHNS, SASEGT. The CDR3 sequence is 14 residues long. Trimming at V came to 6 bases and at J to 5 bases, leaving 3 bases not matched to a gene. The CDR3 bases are TGTGCCAGCAGGGGACAGGGGAATACCGGGGAGCTGTTTTTT. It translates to CASRGQGNTGELFF.

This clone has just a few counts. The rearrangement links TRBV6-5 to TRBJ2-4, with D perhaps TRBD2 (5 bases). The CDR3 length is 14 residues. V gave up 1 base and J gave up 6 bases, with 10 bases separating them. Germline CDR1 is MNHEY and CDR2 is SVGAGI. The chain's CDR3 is CASSYLPSPNIQYF. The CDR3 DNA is TGTGCCAGCAGTTACTTACCTAGCCCAAACATTCAGTACTTC.

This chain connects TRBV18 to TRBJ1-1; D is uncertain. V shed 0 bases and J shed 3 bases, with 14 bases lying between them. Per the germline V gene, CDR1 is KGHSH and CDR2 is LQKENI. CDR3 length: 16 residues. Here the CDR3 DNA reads TGTGCCAGCTCACCACCGACCCCGGAGGTGGACACTGAAGCTTTCTTT. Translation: CASSPPTPEVDTEAFF.

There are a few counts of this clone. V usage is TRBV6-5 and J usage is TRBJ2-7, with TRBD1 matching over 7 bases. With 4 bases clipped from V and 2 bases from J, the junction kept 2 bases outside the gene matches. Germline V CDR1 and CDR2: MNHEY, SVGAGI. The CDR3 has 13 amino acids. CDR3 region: CASSWTGTYEQYF. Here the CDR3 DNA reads TGTGCCAGCAGTTGGACAGGAACCTACGAGCAGTACTTC.

This CDR3 is CASSLGPSYGYTF. The CDR3, as DNA: TGTGCCAGCAGCTTAGGTCCCTCCTATGGCTACACCTTC. The chain has TRBV7-8 and TRBJ1-2; no firm D call. CDR1 and CDR2 (germline): SGHVS, FQNEAQ. The V and J ends lost 1 base and 4 bases respectively, with 7 bases between them. The CDR3 is made up of 13 amino acids. Complete variable domain (other parts from reference TRBV7-8 and TRBJ1-2): GAGVSQSPRYKVAKRGQDVALRCDPISGHVSLFWYQQALGQGPEFLTYFQNEAQLDKSGLPSDRFFAERPEGSVSTLKIQRTQQEDSAVYLCASSLGPSYGYTFGSGTRLTVV.

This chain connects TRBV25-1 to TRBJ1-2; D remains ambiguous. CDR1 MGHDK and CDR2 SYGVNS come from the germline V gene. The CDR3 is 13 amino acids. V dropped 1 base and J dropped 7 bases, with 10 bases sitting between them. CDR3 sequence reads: CASSEWGGGGYTF. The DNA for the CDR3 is TGTGCCAGCAGTGAATGGGGAGGAGGTGGCTACACCTTC.

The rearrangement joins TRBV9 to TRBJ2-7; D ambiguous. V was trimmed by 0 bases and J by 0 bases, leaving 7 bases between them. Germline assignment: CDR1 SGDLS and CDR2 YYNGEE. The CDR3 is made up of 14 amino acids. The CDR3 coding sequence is TGTGCCAGCAGCGTAGCTTCTTTCTCCTACGAGCAGTACTTC. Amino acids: CASSVASFSYEQYF.

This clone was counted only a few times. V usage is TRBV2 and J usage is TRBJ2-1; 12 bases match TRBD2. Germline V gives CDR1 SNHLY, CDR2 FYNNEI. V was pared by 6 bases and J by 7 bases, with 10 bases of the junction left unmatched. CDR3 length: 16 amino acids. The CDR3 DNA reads TGTGCCAGCAGCGAGATACTAGCGGGGGGCACTAATGAGCAGTTCTTC. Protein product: CASSEILAGGTNEQFF.

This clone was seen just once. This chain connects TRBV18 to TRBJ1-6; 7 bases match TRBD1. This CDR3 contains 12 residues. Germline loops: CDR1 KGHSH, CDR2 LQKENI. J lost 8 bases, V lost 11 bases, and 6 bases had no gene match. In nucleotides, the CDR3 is TGTGCCGGCGGTCAGGGGGATTCACCCCTCCACTTT. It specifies CAGGQGDSPLHF. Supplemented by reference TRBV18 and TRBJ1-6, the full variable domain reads NAGVMQNPRHLVRRRGQEARLRCSPMKGHSHVYWYRQLPEEGLKFMVYLQKENIIDESGMPKERFSAEFPKEGPSILRIQQVVRGDSAAYFCAGGQGDSPLHFGNGTRLTVT.

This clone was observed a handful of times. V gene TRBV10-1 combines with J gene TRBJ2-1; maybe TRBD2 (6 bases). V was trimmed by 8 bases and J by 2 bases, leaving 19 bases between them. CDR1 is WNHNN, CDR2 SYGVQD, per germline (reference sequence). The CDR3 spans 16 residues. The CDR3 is CASSRGSGGTYNEQFF. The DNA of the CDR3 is TGCGCCAGCTCTCGGGGTAGCGGCGGCACCTACAATGAGCAGTTCTTC.

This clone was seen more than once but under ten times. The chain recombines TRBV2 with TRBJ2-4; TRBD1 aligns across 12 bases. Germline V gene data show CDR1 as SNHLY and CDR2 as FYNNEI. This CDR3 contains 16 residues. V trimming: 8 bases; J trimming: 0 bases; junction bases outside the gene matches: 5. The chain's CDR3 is CASGTGGSGAKNIQYF. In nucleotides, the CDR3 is TGTGCCAGCGGGACAGGGGGCTCGGGAGCCAAAAACATTCAGTACTTC. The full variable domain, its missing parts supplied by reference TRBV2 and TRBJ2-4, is EPEVTQTPSHQVTQMGQEVILRCVPISNHLYFYWYRQILGQKVEFLVSFYNNEISEKSEIFDDQFSVERPDGSNFTLKIRSTKLEDSAMYFCASGTGGSGAKNIQYFGAGTRLSVL.

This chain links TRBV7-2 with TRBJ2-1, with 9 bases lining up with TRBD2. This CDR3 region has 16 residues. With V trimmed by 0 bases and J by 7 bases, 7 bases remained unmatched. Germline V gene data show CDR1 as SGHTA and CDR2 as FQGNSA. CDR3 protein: CASSLAVAGALNEQFF. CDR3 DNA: TGTGCCAGCAGCTTAGCGGTAGCGGGGGCGTTAAATGAGCAGTTCTTC.

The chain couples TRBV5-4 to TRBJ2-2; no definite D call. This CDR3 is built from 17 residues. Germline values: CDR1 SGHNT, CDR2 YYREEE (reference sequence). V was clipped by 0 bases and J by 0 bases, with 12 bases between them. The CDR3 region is CASSLAAGKTNTGELFF. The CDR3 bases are TGTGCCAGCAGCTTGGCTGCAGGCAAAACGAACACCGGGGAGCTGTTTTTT.

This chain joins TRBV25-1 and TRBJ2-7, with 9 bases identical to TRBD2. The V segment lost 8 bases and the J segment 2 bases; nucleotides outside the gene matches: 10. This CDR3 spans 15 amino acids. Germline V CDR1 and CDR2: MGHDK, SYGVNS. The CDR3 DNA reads TGTGCCAGCGGCACCGGGACTAGCCTTACCTACGAGCAGTACTTC. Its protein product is CASGTGTSLTYEQYF.

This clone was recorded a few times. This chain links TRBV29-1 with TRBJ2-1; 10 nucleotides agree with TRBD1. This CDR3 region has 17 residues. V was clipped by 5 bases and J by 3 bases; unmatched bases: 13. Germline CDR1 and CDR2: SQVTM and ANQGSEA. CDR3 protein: CSVSGTGDRGIYNEQFF. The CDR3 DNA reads TGCAGCGTTAGCGGGACAGGGGATCGTGGTATCTACAATGAGCAGTTCTTC.

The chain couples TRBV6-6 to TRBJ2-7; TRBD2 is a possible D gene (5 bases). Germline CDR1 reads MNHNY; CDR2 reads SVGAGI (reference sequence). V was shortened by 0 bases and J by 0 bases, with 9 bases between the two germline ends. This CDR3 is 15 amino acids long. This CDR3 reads CASSYSRRGSYEQYF. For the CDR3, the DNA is TGTGCCAGCAGTTACTCGAGACGGGGCTCCTACGAGCAGTACTTC.

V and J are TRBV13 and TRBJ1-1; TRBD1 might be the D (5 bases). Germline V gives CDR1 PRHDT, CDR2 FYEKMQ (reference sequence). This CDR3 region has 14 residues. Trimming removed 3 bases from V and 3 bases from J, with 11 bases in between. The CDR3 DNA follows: TGTGCCAGCAGCTTTCAGGCGGGGGACACTGAAGCTTTCTTT. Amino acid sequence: CASSFQAGDTEAFF.

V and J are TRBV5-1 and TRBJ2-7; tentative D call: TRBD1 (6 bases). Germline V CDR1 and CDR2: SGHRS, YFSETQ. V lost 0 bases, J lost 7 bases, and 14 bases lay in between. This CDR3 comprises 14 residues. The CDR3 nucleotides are TGCGCCAGCAGCTTGGACAGGGTATCGGAAGAGCAGTACTTC. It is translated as CASSLDRVSEEQYF.

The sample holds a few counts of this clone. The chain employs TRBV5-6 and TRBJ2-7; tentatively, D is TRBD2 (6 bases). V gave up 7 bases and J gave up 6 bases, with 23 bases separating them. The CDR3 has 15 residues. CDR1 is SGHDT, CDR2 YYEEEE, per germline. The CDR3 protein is CASGRPAGHLGEQYF. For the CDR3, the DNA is TGTGCCAGCGGGCGCCCGGCGGGGCATCTAGGCGAGCAGTACTTC.

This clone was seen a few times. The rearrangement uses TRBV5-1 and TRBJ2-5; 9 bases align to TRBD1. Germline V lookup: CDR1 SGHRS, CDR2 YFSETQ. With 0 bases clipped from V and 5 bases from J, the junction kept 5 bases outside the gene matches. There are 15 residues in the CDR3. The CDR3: CASSLAGQGPETQYF. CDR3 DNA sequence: TGCGCCAGCAGCTTGGCGGGACAGGGTCCGGAGACCCAGTACTTC.